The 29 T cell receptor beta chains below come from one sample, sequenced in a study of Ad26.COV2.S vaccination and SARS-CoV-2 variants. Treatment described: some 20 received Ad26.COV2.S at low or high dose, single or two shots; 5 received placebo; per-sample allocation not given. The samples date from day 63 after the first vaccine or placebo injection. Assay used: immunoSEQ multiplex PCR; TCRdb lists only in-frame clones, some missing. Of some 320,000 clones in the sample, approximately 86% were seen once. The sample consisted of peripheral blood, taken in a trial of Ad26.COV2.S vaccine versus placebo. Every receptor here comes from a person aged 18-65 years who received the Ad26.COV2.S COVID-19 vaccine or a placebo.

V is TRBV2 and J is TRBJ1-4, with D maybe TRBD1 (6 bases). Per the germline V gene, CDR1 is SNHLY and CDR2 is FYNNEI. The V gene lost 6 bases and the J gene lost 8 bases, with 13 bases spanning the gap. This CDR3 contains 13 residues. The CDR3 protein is CASRGQRDEKLFF. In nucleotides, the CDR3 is TGTGCCAGCAGGGGACAACGCGACGAAAAACTGTTTTTT.

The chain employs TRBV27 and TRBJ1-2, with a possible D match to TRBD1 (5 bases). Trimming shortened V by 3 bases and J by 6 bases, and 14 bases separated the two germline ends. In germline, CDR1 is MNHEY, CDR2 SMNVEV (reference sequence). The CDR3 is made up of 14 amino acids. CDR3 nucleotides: TGTGCCAGCAGTTTCCCGGGGCGCGAGGATGGCTACACCTTC. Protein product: CASSFPGREDGYTF.

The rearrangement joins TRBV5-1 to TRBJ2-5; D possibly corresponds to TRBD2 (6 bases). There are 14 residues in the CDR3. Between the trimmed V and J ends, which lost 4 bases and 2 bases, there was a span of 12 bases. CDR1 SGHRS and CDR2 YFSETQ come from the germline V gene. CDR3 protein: CASSPGTSQETQYF. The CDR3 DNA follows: TGCGCCAGCAGCCCTGGGACTTCGCAAGAGACCCAGTACTTC.

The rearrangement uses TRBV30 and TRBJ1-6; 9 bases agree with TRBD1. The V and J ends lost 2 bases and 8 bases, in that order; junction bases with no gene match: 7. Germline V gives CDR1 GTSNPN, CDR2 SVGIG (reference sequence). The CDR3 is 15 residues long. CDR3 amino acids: CAWSRGQGNYSPLHF. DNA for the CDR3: TGTGCCTGGAGTCGCGGACAGGGGAACTATTCACCCCTCCACTTT.

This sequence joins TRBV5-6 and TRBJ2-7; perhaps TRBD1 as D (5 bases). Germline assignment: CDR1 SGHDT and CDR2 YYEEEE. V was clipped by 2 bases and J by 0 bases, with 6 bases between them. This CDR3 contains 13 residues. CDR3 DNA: TGTGCCAGCAGCTTTGGGGCCTCCTACGAGCAGTACTTC. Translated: CASSFGASYEQYF.

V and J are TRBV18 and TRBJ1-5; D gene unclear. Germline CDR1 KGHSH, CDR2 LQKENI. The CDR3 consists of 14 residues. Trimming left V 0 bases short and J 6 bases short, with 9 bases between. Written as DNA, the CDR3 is TGTGCCAGCTCACCACCTGGACGAGCTCAGCCCCAGCATTTT. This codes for CASSPPGRAQPQHF.

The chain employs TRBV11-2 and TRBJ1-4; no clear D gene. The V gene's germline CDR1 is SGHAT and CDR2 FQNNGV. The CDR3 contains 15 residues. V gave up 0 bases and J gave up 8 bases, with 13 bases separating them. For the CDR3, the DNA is TGTGCCAGCAGCTTAGATGGCCCCGAGCGAGAAAAACTGTTTTTT. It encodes CASSLDGPEREKLFF.

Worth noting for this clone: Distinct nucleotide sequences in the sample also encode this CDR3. The CDR3 DNA reads TGTGCCAGCAGTTTAGGCCCGAACACTGAAGCTTTCTTT. Protein sequence: CASSLGPNTEAFF. J is TRBJ1-1 and V is TRBV12-3 or TRBV12-4; D uncertain. The CDR3 is 13 amino acids. V was cut by 1 base and J by 1 base, with 4 bases left in between.

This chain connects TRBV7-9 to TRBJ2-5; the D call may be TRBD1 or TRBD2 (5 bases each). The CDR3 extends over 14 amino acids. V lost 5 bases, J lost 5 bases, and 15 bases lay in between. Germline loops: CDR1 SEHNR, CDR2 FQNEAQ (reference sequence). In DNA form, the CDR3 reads TGTGCCAGCAGCATAAGGACTGAGGGGGAGACCCAGTACTTC. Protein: CASSIRTEGETQYF.

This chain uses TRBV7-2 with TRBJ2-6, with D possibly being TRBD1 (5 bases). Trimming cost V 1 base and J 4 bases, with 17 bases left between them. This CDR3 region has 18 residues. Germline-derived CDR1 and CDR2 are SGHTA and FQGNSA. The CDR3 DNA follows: TGTGCCAGCAGCTTAGTAGTTCAGGGAAGCTCCGGGGCCAACGTCCTGACTTTC. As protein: CASSLVVQGSSGANVLTF.

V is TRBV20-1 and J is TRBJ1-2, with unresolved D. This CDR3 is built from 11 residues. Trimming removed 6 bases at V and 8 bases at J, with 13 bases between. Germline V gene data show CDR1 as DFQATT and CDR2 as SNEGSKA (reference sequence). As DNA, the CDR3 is TGCAGTGCCCCCGCCTTGGGGGGCTACACCTTC. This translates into CSAPALGGYTF.

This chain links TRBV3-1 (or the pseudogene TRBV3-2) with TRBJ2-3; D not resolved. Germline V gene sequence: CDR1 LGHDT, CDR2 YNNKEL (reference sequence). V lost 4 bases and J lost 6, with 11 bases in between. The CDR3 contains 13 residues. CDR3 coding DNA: TGTGCCAGCAGCCCGTACCGACCGGATACGCAGTATTTT. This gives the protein CASSPYRPDTQYF.

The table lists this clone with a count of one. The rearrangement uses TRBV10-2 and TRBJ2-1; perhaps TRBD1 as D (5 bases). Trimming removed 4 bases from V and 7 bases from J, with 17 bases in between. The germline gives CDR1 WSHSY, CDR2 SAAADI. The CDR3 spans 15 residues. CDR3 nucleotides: TGCGCCAGCAGTGCCCCGCAGGAGTACAGGAATGAGCAGTTCTTC. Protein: CASSAPQEYRNEQFF.

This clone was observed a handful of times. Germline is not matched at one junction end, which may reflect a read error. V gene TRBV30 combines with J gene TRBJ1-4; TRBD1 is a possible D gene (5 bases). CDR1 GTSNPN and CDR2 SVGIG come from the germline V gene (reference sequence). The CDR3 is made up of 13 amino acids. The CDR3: CAWSVQVGASPIF. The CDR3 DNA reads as TGTGCCTGGAGTGTACAGGTCGGCGCAAGCCCCATTTTT.

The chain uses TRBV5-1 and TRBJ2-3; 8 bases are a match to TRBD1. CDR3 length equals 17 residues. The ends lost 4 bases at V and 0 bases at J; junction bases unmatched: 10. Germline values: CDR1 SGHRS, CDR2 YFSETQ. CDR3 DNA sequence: TGCGCCAGCAGCATAGCGACAGGGGCCCCTAGCACAGATACGCAGTATTTT. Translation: CASSIATGAPSTDTQYF.

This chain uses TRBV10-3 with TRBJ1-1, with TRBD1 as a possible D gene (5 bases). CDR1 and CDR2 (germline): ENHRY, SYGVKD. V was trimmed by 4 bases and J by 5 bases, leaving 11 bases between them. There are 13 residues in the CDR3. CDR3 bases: TGTGCCATCAGTGCGGGGGAGGGGACTGAAGCTTTCTTT. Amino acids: CAISAGEGTEAFF.

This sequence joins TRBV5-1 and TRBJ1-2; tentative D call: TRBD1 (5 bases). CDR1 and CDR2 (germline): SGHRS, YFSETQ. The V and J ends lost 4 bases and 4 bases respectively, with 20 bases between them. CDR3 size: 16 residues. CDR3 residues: CASSPPGQLETYGYTF. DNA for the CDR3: TGCGCCAGCAGCCCCCCCGGACAATTGGAGACCTATGGCTACACCTTC.

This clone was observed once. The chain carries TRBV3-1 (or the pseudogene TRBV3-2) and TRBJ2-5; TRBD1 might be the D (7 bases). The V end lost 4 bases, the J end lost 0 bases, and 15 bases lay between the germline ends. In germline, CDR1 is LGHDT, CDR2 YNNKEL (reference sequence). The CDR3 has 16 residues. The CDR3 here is CASSPRQGGYQETQYF. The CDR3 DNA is TGTGCCAGCAGCCCCAGACAGGGAGGATACCAAGAGACCCAGTACTTC.

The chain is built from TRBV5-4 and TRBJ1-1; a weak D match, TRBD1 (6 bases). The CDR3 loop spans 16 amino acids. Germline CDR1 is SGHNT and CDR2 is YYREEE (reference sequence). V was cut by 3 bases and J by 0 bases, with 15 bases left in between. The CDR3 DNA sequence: TGTGCCAGCAGCTGGGGACGGACAGTTCTGAACACTGAAGCTTTCTTT. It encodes CASSWGRTVLNTEAFF.

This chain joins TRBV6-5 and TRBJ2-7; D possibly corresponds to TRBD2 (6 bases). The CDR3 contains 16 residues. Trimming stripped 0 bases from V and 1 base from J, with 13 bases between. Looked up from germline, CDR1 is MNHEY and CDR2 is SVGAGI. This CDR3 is CASSYSGAGLSYEQYF. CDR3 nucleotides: TGTGCCAGCAGTTACTCCGGGGCAGGACTATCCTACGAGCAGTACTTC.

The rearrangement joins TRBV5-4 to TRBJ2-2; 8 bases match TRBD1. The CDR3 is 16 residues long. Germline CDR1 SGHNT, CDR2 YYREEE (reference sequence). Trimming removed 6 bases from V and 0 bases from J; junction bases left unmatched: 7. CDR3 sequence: CASTTGGFSNTGELFF. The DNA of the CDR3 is TGTGCCAGCACCACAGGGGGTTTTTCGAACACCGGGGAGCTGTTTTTT.

CDR3 sequence (DNA): TGTGCCATCAGTGAGGGGGTTACTACTAACTATGGCTACACCTTC. It is translated as CAISEGVTTNYGYTF. V and J are TRBV10-3 and TRBJ1-2; D remains ambiguous. This CDR3 spans 15 amino acids. Trimming pared 2 bases from V and 0 bases from J, leaving 10 bases between. Germline lookup yields CDR1 ENHRY and CDR2 SYGVKD.

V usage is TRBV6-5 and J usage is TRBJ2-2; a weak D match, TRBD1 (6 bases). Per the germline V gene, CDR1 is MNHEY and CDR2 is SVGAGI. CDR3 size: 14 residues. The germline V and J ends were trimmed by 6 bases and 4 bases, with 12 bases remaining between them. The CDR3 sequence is CASSRGRSTGELFF. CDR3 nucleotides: TGTGCCAGCAGCAGGGGAAGGAGCACCGGGGAGCTGTTTTTT.

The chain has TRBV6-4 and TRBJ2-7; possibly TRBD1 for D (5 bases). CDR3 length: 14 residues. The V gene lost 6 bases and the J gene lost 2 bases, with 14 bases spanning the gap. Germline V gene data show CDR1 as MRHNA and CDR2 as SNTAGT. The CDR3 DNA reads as TGTGCCAGCAGCCTCACAGGCCTGACCTACGAGCAGTACTTC. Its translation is CASSLTGLTYEQYF.

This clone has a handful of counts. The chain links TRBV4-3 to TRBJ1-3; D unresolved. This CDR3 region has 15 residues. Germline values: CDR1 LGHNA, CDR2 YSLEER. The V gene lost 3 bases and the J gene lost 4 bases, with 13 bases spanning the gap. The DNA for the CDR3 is TGCGCCAGCAGCCACGCATATGGGCCAGGAAACACCATATATTTT. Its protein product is CASSHAYGPGNTIYF.

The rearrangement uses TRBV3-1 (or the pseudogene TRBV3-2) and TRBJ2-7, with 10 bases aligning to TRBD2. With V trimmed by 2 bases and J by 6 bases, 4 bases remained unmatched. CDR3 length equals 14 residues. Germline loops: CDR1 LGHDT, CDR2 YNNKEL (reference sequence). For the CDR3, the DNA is TGTGCCAGCAGCCAAACACTAGCGGGGTTCGAGCAGTACTTC. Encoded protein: CASSQTLAGFEQYF.

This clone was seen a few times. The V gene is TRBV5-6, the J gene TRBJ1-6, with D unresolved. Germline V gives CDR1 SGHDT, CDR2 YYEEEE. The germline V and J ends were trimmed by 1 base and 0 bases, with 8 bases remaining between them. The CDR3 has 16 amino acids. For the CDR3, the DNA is TGTGCCAGCAGCTTGAGGAGGAGCTCCTATAATTCACCCCTCCACTTT. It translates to CASSLRRSSYNSPLHF.

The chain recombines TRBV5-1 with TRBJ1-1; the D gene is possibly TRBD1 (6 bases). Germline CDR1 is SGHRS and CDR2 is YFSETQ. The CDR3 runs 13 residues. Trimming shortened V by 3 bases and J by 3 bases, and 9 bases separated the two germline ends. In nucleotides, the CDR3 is TGCGCCAGCAGCTCGCAGGGGTACACTGAAGCTTTCTTT. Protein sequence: CASSSQGYTEAFF. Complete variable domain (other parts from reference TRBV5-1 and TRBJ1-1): KAGVTQTPRYLIKTRGQQVTLSCSPISGHRSVSWYQQTPGQGLQFLFEYFSETQRNKGNFPGRFSGRQFSNSRSEMNVSTLELGDSALYLCASSSQGYTEAFFGQGTRLTVV.

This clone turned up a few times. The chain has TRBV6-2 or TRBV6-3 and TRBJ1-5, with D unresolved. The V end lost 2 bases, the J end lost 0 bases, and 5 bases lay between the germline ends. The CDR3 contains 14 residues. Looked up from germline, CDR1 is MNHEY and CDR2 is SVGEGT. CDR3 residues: CASSYRYSNQPQHF. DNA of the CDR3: TGTGCCAGCAGTTACCGGTATAGCAATCAGCCCCAGCATTTT.